This T cell receptor (beta chain) was identified during a study of OX40 agonist ivuxolimab in advanced cancers. Repertoires were generated with immunoSEQ multiplex PCR, while TCRdb's copy carries only in-frame clones and drops some. The repertoire holds about 100,000 clones, about nine tenths seen once, with around 0.16% in the top ten. Comment on this clone: Its antigen remains unknown.

V was clipped by 8 bases and J by 0 bases, with 16 bases between them. CDR1 is MGHDK, CDR2 SYGVNS, per germline. The CDR3 is 15 residues long. Whole-study findings and limits: The antigens recognized by the expanded peripheral T cells, that is their antigen specificity, were not determined.

The TCR sequence derives from an adult with an advanced solid tumor such as melanoma, head and neck, liver or kidney cancer. The rearrangement joins TRBV25-1 to TRBJ2-5; a weak D match, TRBD1 (6 bases). The specimen was CD4+ or CD8+ T cells sorted from blood, collected in a trial of the OX40 agonist ivuxolimab. The CDR3 coding sequence is TGTGCCAGCCAAGAACGACAGGAAAACCAAGAGACCCAGTACTTC. It translates to CASQERQENQETQYF.